These T cell receptor beta chains were read from a single sample in a study of blood T cell repertoires in COVID-19. Some clones are missing from TCRdb's copy, which holds only in-frame ones; the method was immunoSEQ multiplex PCR. Here the sample spans tens of thousands of clones, about 76% being singletons. The sample was peripheral blood. The receptors stem from a woman at least 80 years old with active or convalescent COVID-19. Each CDR3 is given with its conserved first and last residue. D genes are given only for firm matches. Rows may omit the clone size; those that give it use once, few, many or a size class.

clone size	V gene	D gene	J gene	CDR3 DNA	CDR3 protein
NA	TRBV5-1	TRBD1	TRBJ1-2	TGCGCCAGCAGCCCGGACAGGGGGCAAGATGGCTACACCTTC	CASSPDRGQDGYTF
few	TRBV27	NA	TRBJ1-5	TGTGCCAGCAGTTTTCAGGCCCCAGACGGCAATCAGCCCCAGCATTTT	CASSFQAPDGNQPQHF
NA	TRBV28	NA	TRBJ1-2	TGTGCCAGCAGTCCCCCCGGAGGGGTGATTAACTATGGCTACACCTTC	CASSPPGGVINYGYTF
once	TRBV5-6	NA	TRBJ2-7	TGTGCCAGCAGCTTGGTAGGGGCCGAGAAAGGGTACTTC	CASSLVGAEKGYF
NA	TRBV19	NA	TRBJ1-1	TGTGCCAGTAGTCCCGCGGGGGTCTTGCCAGCTTTCTTT	CASSPAGVLPAFF
NA	TRBV12-2	NA	TRBJ2-5	TGTGCAAGTCCCCCAGGGAGGGGGGTGTCCCAAGAGACCCAGTACTTC	CASPPGRGVSQETQYF
NA	TRBV14	NA	TRBJ2-1	TGTGCCAGCAGCCAATTAAGCAGACAGTCTAATGAGCAGTTCTTC	CASSQLSRQSNEQFF
once	TRBV5-5	NA	TRBJ1-6	TGTGCCAGCAGCTTGGCCAGTATACCTAATTCACCCCTCCACTTT	CASSLASIPNSPLHF
NA	TRBV5-6	NA	TRBJ1-2	TGTGCCAGCAGCTCCACAGGGATGTATGGCTACACCTTC	CASSSTGMYGYTF
NA	TRBV28	NA	TRBJ1-6	TGTGCCAGCAGTACCCGGGACTTCTCCTATAATTCACCCCTCCACTTT	CASSTRDFSYNSPLHF
NA	TRBV10-3	TRBD1	TRBJ2-7	TGTGCCATCAGTGAGTTCCATACAGGGGAAGACTCCTACGAGCAGTACTTC	CAISEFHTGEDSYEQYF
NA	TRBV18	NA	TRBJ2-1	TGTGCCAGCTCACCGGGGGCTAGCTCCTACAATGAGCAGTTCTTC	CASSPGASSYNEQFF
NA	TRBV11-2	NA	TRBJ2-5	TGTGCCAGCAGCTTAGAGCCTACAGAGACCCAGTACTTC	CASSLEPTETQYF
NA	TRBV5-4	NA	TRBJ2-7	TGTGCCAGCAGCTCAATGAACAGGGCCCTTCGCTCCTACGAGCAGTACTTC	CASSSMNRALRSYEQYF
NA	TRBV24-1	NA	TRBJ1-4	TGTGCCACCGTTGGCCCAGTGGGCTCAACTAATGAAAAACTGTTTTTT	CATVGPVGSTNEKLFF
NA	TRBV19	NA	TRBJ1-5	TGTGCCAGTAGTATAGGCGAAGGTTTGGGGCACCGGCCCCAGCATTTT	CASSIGEGLGHRPQHF
NA	TRBV5-6	TRBD1	TRBJ1-1	TGTGCCAGCAGCTTTGGGACAGGGGGCGATGGCACTGAAGCTTTCTTT	CASSFGTGGDGTEAFF
NA	TRBV5-4	TRBD1	TRBJ2-2	TGTGCCAGCAGCGGCACAGGGGGCTATGGCCGGGAGCTGTTTTTT	CASSGTGGYGRELFF
NA	TRBV6-5	NA	TRBJ1-5	TGTGCCAGCACCTGGACAGCAGGGAGCAATCAGCCCCAGCATTTT	CASTWTAGSNQPQHF
NA	TRBV6-6	NA	TRBJ1-2	TGTGCCAGCAGCATAGGACAGCCGCCCGGCTACACCTTC	CASSIGQPPGYTF
few	TRBV5-1	TRBD1	TRBJ1-1	TGCGCCAGCAGCTCGCTTGGGACAGATACTGAAGCTTTCTTT	CASSSLGTDTEAFF
once	TRBV7-9	TRBD1	TRBJ1-5	TGTGCCAGCAGCCCAGAACTCGGACAGGGTAAGAATCAGCCCCAGCATTTT	CASSPELGQGKNQPQHF
NA	TRBV27	NA	TRBJ1-6	TGTGCCAGCTCCCGAGGTCAGGGGATACCCCTCCACTTT	CASSRGQGIPLHF
few	TRBV6-2/TRBV6-3	TRBD1	TRBJ1-2	TGTGCCAGCACCCCCGGACCAGGGGGCGACTATGGCTACACCTTC	CASTPGPGGDYGYTF
once	TRBV20-1	NA	TRBJ1-5	TGCAGTGCTAGAGACCCGGGTGGCCAGCATTTT	CSARDPGGQHF
many	TRBV9	TRBD2	TRBJ2-5	TGTGCCAGCAGCACCGGGACTAGCGGGGGGCAAGAGACCCAGTACTTC	CASSTGTSGGQETQYF
NA	TRBV2	NA	TRBJ2-2	TGTGCCAGCAGTGAATTTAGGTGGGCCGTTACCGGGGAGCTGTTTTTT	CASSEFRWAVTGELFF
NA	TRBV7-9	NA	TRBJ2-7	TGTGCCAGCAGCTCACCCCTCAAAGGGGAGGTTTACGAGCAGTACTTC	CASSSPLKGEVYEQYF
NA	TRBV6-5	NA	TRBJ2-7	TGTGCCAGCAGATCGGAAAGGGGGGGCTACGAGCAGTACTTC	CASRSERGGYEQYF
NA	TRBV6-5	TRBD2	TRBJ2-3	TGTGCCAGCAGTTCGGGGGGGCCTATCACAGATACGCAGTATTTT	CASSSGGPITDTQYF
NA	TRBV28	NA	TRBJ2-2	TGTGCCAGCAGCCCCGTTACGGGGGTCACCGGGGAGCTGTTTTTT	CASSPVTGVTGELFF
NA	TRBV24-1	TRBD1	TRBJ2-3	TGTGCCACCAGTGATCCCATGGGACAGGGGGCGGAAGATACGCAGTATTTT	CATSDPMGQGAEDTQYF
NA	TRBV7-2	TRBD1	TRBJ1-2	TGTGCCAGCAGCCCGGGACAGTTCCATGGCTACACCTTC	CASSPGQFHGYTF
NA	TRBV2	TRBD1	TRBJ1-3	TGTGCCAGCAGTTACACAGGGGGAAGTGGAAACACCATATATTTT	CASSYTGGSGNTIYF
once	TRBV2	NA	TRBJ2-1	TGTGCCAGCTTAGGTGGGCGGGGGCGCCCTAATAAGCAGTTCTTC	CASLGGRGRPNKQFF